A single sample is the source of the 27 T cell receptor beta chains below, sequenced in a study of blood T cell repertoires in COVID-19. Assay used: immunoSEQ multiplex PCR; TCRdb lists only in-frame clones, some missing. The data contain fewer than 350,000 clones, roughly 90% of them seen just once; the ten biggest clones take up 0.85% to 1.3%. Sequencing was done on a sample of PBMCs or T cells enriched from blood (not recorded which). The receptors derive from a woman between 25 and 40 years old who had been exposed to COVID-19.

Remarks on this clone: Other DNA sequences in this specimen translate into the identical CDR3. This chain uses TRBV30 with TRBJ1-2, with D perhaps TRBD1 (5 bases). This CDR3 region has 12 residues. The germline gives CDR1 GTSNPN, CDR2 SVGIG (reference sequence). V lost 1 base and J lost 3, with 6 bases in between. CDR3 sequence: CAWSGGDYGYTF. CDR3 sequence (DNA): TGTGCCTGGAGTGGGGGCGACTATGGCTACACCTTC.

This clone was recorded once. This sequence joins TRBV5-4 and TRBJ2-4, with TRBD2 matching 8 bases. J was trimmed by 0 bases and V by 3 bases; bases with no gene match: 11. The CDR3 covers 18 residues. Germline values: CDR1 SGHNT, CDR2 YYREEE (reference sequence). The CDR3 region is CASSWSGGGNEAKNIQYF. In DNA, the CDR3 is TGTGCCAGCAGCTGGAGCGGGGGCGGGAACGAAGCCAAAAACATTCAGTACTTC. Supplemented by reference TRBV5-4 and TRBJ2-4, the full variable domain reads ETGVTQSPTHLIKTRGQQVTLRCSSQSGHNTVSWYQQALGQGPQFIFQYYREEENGRGNFPPRFSGLQFPNYSSELNVNALELDDSALYLCASSWSGGGNEAKNIQYFGAGTRLSVL.

This sequence joins TRBV7-3 and TRBJ2-7; 8 bases align to TRBD2. The CDR3 is made up of 15 amino acids. J gave up 4 bases and V 4 bases, and 9 bases lay outside the gene matches. CDR1 SGHTA and CDR2 FQGTGA come from the germline V gene. This CDR3 is CASSSPGTSHYEQYF. CDR3 DNA sequence: TGTGCCAGCAGCTCACCGGGGACTAGTCATTACGAGCAGTACTTC.

The J gene is TRBJ2-3, the V gene TRBV28, with 10 bases fitting TRBD2. The junction had 7 bases not matched to a gene; V was cut back by 2 bases and J by 5 bases. The CDR3 length is 16 residues. CDR1 and CDR2 (germline): MDHEN, SYDVKM. Here the CDR3 reads CASSLGAGGPRDTQYF. CDR3 in DNA: TGTGCCAGCAGTTTAGGAGCGGGAGGGCCGAGAGATACGCAGTATTTT. The entire variable domain, with the rest obtained from reference TRBV28 and TRBJ2-3, is as follows: DVKVTQSSRYLVKRTGEKVFLECVQDMDHENMFWYRQDPGLGLRLIYFSYDVKMKEKGDIPEGYSVSREKKERFSLILESASTNQTSMYLCASSLGAGGPRDTQYFGPGTRLTVL.

This chain connects TRBV30 to TRBJ1-5, with D unresolved. V lost 0 bases, J lost 6 bases, and 12 bases lay in between. Germline loops: CDR1 GTSNPN, CDR2 SVGIG (reference sequence). The CDR3 extends over 14 amino acids. The CDR3 loop reads CAWSVRGFGQPQHF. The DNA for the CDR3 is TGTGCCTGGAGTGTACGGGGATTCGGTCAGCCCCAGCATTTT.

This clone turned up a few times. The chain uses TRBV6-5 and TRBJ1-5, with TRBD1 matching over 7 bases. Germline V gives CDR1 MNHEY, CDR2 SVGAGI. The CDR3 length is 13 residues. Trimming removed 6 bases from V and 3 bases from J; junction bases left unmatched: 2. The CDR3 DNA reads as TGTGCCAGCAGCGGACAGGCCAATCAGCCCCAGCATTTT. As protein: CASSGQANQPQHF.

The chain links TRBV11-2 to TRBJ2-1; TRBD2 matches at 9 bases. After removal of 1 base from V and 7 bases from J, the junction contained 8 bases not matched to a gene. CDR1 is SGHAT, CDR2 FQNNGV, per germline. This CDR3 has 16 residues. The CDR3 DNA follows: TGTGCCAGCAGCTTAGCCGGGGCGGGGGGGTCGAATGAGCAGTTCTTC. Translated, it gives CASSLAGAGGSNEQFF.

The gene calls are TRBV12-3 or TRBV12-4 and TRBJ1-4; 8 bases fit TRBD1. Trimming cost V 10 bases and J 7 bases; bases outside gene matches: 8. The CDR3 consists of 13 residues. CDR3 loop: CATQSQGAEKLFF. CDR3 DNA: TGTGCCACACAATCTCAGGGGGCTGAAAAACTGTTTTTT.

The chain links TRBV7-9 to TRBJ2-7; D is ambiguous. This CDR3 has 14 amino acids. The V gene lost 1 base and the J gene lost 2 bases, with 9 bases spanning the gap. Germline CDR1 reads SEHNR; CDR2 reads FQNEAQ (reference sequence). The DNA of the CDR3 is TGTGCCAGCAGCTTAGGACTGACCCCCTACGAGCAGTACTTC. Its translation is CASSLGLTPYEQYF.

The chain is built from TRBV6-1 and TRBJ1-1; possible D gene TRBD1, 5 bases. The CDR3 length is 14 residues. Trimming took off 3 bases at V and 1 base at J, with 9 bases between the two ends. The germline CDR1 and CDR2 sequences are MNHNS and SASEGT. The CDR3 region has the DNA TGTGCCAGCAGTGATTCTAGGGGGAACACTGAAGCTTTCTTT. It codes for CASSDSRGNTEAFF.

This rearrangement joins TRBV29-1 to TRBJ2-6, with 7 bases lining up with TRBD2. This CDR3 region has 13 residues. Germline CDR1 SQVTM, CDR2 ANQGSEA. V trimming: 6 bases; J trimming: 2 bases; junction bases outside the gene matches: 1. The CDR3 DNA is TGCAGCGTCGGGGGGACTGGGGCCAACGTCCTGACTTTC. It specifies CSVGGTGANVLTF.

The chain has TRBV6-5 and TRBJ2-1; the D is unclear. Germline loops: CDR1 MNHEY, CDR2 SVGAGI. Trimming removed 5 bases from V and 3 bases from J, with 14 bases in between. This CDR3 spans 15 amino acids. In nucleotides, the CDR3 is TGTGCCAGCAGTCCGCGGCTCAGCAGCTACAATGAGCAGTTCTTC. Amino acid sequence: CASSPRLSSYNEQFF.

The V and J genes are TRBV30 and TRBJ2-1, with TRBD2 identical over 7 bases. Germline assignment: CDR1 GTSNPN and CDR2 SVGIG (reference sequence). This CDR3 has 12 amino acids. The V and J ends lost 0 bases and 10 bases, in that order; junction bases with no gene match: 3. In nucleotides, the CDR3 is TGTGCCTGGAGTGTTGAGCGGGGCGAGCAGTTCTTC. This encodes CAWSVERGEQFF.

This clone was picked up a small number of times. This chain joins TRBV24-1 and TRBJ1-2, with D perhaps matching TRBD1 (5 bases). The V end was cut by 8 bases, the J end by 10 bases, with 34 bases between. Germline CDR1 is KGHDR and CDR2 is SFDVKD. CDR3 length: 18 amino acids. CDR3 region: CATIACWRGPYPEGVYTF. The CDR3 DNA is TGTGCCACCATCGCTTGCTGGCGGGGTCCCTACCCGGAAGGGGTCTACACCTTC.

The rearrangement joins TRBV5-5 to TRBJ2-1; D unclear. CDR1 is SGHKS and CDR2 is YYEKEE in the germline V gene (reference sequence). CDR3 length: 14 amino acids. The V end was cut by 0 bases, the J end by 0 bases, with 4 bases between. In DNA form, the CDR3 reads TGTGCCAGCAGCTTGGAGAGCTCCTACAATGAGCAGTTCTTC. This sequence encodes CASSLESSYNEQFF.

The chain employs TRBV7-8 and TRBJ2-7; 8 bases fit TRBD1. This CDR3 spans 15 amino acids. Germline loops: CDR1 SGHVS, CDR2 FQNEAQ. Trimming at V came to 5 bases and at J to 4 bases, leaving 10 bases not matched to a gene. The chain's CDR3 is CASSLPGQGPYEQYF. For the CDR3, the DNA is TGTGCCAGCAGCCTACCCGGACAGGGACCGTACGAGCAGTACTTC.

V and J are TRBV6-1 and TRBJ1-5; possibly TRBD1 for D (6 bases). From germline, CDR1 is MNHNS and CDR2 SASEGT. Trimming shortened V by 2 bases and J by 1 base, and 15 bases separated the two germline ends. CDR3 length equals 17 residues. The CDR3 bases are TGTGCCAGCAGTGAATTGGGGGCGGGGGACAGCAATCAGCCCCAGCATTTT. This sequence encodes CASSELGAGDSNQPQHF.

The V call is TRBV20-1, the J call TRBJ2-3, with 7 bases matching TRBD2. CDR3 length: 13 residues. CDR1 and CDR2 (germline): DFQATT, SNEGSKA (reference sequence). After removal of 3 bases from V and 5 bases from J, the junction contained 5 bases not matched to a gene. In DNA form, the CDR3 reads TGCAGTGCTAGTGTCGCGGGAGTAGATACGCAGTATTTT. Protein: CSASVAGVDTQYF.

This rearrangement joins TRBV14 to TRBJ2-1; 8 bases agree with TRBD2. In germline, CDR1 is SGHDN, CDR2 FVKESK. After removal of 4 bases from V and 5 bases from J, the junction contained 7 bases not matched to a gene. CDR3 length equals 15 residues. CDR3 DNA: TGTGCCAGCAGCCCCTCAGGACTAGCCCACAATGAGCAGTTCTTC. Translation: CASSPSGLAHNEQFF. Full variable domain (outside the CDR3, taken from reference TRBV14 and TRBJ2-1): EAGVTQFPSHSVIEKGQTVTLRCDPISGHDNLYWYRRVMGKEIKFLLHFVKESKQDESGMPNNRFLAERTGGTYSTLKVQPAELEDSGVYFCASSPSGLAHNEQFFGPGTRLTVL.

This rearrangement joins TRBV28 to TRBJ2-4, with a tentative D call TRBD2 (6 bases). Trimming took off 5 bases at V and 0 bases at J, with 17 bases between the two ends. Germline V lookup: CDR1 MDHEN, CDR2 SYDVKM. This CDR3 spans 17 amino acids. The CDR3 loop reads CASSVTGLRIAKNIQYF. CDR3 bases: TGTGCCAGCAGTGTCACGGGACTCAGAATAGCCAAAAACATTCAGTACTTC.

The rearrangement uses TRBV7-8 and TRBJ1-1; TRBD1 is a possible D gene (6 bases). The CDR3 is 15 residues long. Between the trimmed V and J ends, which lost 0 bases and 4 bases, there was a span of 12 bases. Per the germline V gene, CDR1 is SGHVS and CDR2 is FQNEAQ. The CDR3 reads CASSLASTGFTEAFF. Written as DNA, the CDR3 is TGTGCCAGCAGCTTAGCTTCTACAGGGTTCACTGAAGCTTTCTTT.

The rearrangement links TRBV7-8 to TRBJ1-5; the D is unclear. CDR3 length: 14 amino acids. Germline lookup yields CDR1 SGHVS and CDR2 FQNEAQ. With 4 bases removed from V and 5 bases from J, the gap between germline ends came to 12 bases. In DNA, the CDR3 is TGTGCCAGCAGCTCCTCGGGGAGGGATCAGCCCCAGCATTTT. Translated, it gives CASSSSGRDQPQHF.

CDR3 sequence (DNA): TGTGCCAGCAGCTTGACAGGGTGGCAAGAGACCCAGTACTTC. It specifies CASSLTGWQETQYF. The chain has TRBV11-2 and TRBJ2-5; TRBD1 matches 7 bases. Losses at the gene ends were 3 bases for V and 2 bases for J; bases not matched to a gene: 3. Germline loops: CDR1 SGHAT, CDR2 FQNNGV. The CDR3 extends over 14 amino acids. Filled out from reference TRBV11-2 and TRBJ2-5, the complete variable domain reads EAGVAQSPRYKIIEKRQSVAFWCNPISGHATLYWYQQILGQGPKLLIQFQNNGVVDDSQLPKDRFSAERLKGVDSTLKIQPAKLEDSAVYLCASSLTGWQETQYFGPGTRLLVL.

This chain uses TRBV27 with TRBJ2-5, with 8 positions matching TRBD2. The CDR3 covers 14 residues. CDR1 and CDR2 (germline): MNHEY, SMNVEV (reference sequence). V was pared by 8 bases and J by 4 bases, with 9 bases of the junction left unmatched. In nucleotides, the CDR3 is TGTGCCAGCCGGATAGGACTAGCCCGAGAGACCCAGTACTTC. Translating it yields CASRIGLARETQYF.

The chain couples TRBV7-9 to TRBJ1-2; a possible D gene is TRBD1 (5 bases). This CDR3 spans 12 amino acids. Trimming removed 4 bases from V and 6 bases from J, with 9 bases in between. Germline CDR1 SEHNR, CDR2 FQNEAQ (reference sequence). The CDR3 here is CASSWSGDGYTF. The CDR3 nucleotides read TGTGCCAGCAGCTGGTCGGGGGATGGCTACACCTTC.

V and J are TRBV29-1 and TRBJ2-3; TRBD2 matches 7 bases. Germline V gene lookup returns CDR1 SQVTM and CDR2 ANQGSEA. The CDR3 sequence is 14 residues long. V shed 3 bases, J shed 1 base, and the junction held 4 bases outside the gene matches. CDR3 sequence (DNA): TGCAGCGTTGAGGCGGGGGTAGGCACAGATACGCAGTATTTT. This codes for CSVEAGVGTDTQYF.

This chain connects TRBV28 to TRBJ1-3, with a possible D match to TRBD1 (5 bases). The CDR3 is 13 residues long. Germline lookup yields CDR1 MDHEN and CDR2 SYDVKM. V was shortened by 5 bases and J by 3 bases, with 8 bases between the two germline ends. The CDR3 reads CASSHRFGNTIYF. In DNA, the CDR3 is TGTGCCAGCAGTCACAGGTTTGGAAACACCATATATTTT.